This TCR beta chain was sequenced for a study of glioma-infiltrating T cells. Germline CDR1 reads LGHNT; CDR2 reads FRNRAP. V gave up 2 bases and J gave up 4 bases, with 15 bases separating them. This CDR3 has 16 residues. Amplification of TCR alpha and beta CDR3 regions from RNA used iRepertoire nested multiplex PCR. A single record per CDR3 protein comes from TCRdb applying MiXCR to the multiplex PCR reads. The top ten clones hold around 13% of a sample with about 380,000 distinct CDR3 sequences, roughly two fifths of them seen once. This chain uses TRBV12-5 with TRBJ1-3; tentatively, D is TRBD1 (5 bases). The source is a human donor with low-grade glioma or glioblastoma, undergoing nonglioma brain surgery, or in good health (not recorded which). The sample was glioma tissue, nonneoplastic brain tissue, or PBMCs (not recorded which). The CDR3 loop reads CASGLTDGWGGNTIYF. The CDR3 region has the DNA TGTGCTAGTGGTTTGACCGACGGATGGGGCGGAAACACCATATATTTT.